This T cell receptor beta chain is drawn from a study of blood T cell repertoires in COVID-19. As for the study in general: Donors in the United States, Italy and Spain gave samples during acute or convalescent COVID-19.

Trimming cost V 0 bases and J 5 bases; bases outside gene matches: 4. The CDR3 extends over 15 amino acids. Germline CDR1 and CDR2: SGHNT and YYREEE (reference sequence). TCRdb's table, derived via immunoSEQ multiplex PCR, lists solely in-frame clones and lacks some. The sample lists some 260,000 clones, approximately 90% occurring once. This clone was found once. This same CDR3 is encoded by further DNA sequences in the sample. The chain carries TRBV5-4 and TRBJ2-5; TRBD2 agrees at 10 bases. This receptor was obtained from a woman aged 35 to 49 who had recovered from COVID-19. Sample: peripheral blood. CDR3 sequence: CASSLGLAGGETQYF. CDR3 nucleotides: TGTGCCAGCAGCTTGGGACTAGCGGGCGGGGAGACCCAGTACTTC.